The rows below give T cell receptor beta chains drawn from one sample of a study of T cells in Graves' hyperthyroidism and ophthalmopathy. In TCRdb, the multiplex PCR reads were re-called with MiXCR into one record per CDR3 protein. The data show over 650,000 distinct CDR3 sequences, roughly 46% seen once. Sequenced: peripheral blood or thyroid tissue (not recorded which). The receptors originated from an adult man with Graves' disease, either hyperthyroidism or ophthalmopathy (not recorded which). Each CDR3 is given with its conserved first and last residue. D genes are given only for firm matches. Size tells how often a clone was seen (once, few, many) or the class of an expanded clone, and some rows leave it out.

clone_size d_call j_call v_call cdr3_aa cdr3_nt
. TRBD1 TRBJ1-1 TRBV7-9 CASSVDAGGGTEAFF TGTGCCAGCAGCGTAGATGCAGGGGGTGGAACTGAAGCTTTCTTT
. . TRBJ2-3 TRBV7-2 CASSFLKQQYF TGTGCCAGCAGCTTTTTGAAGCAGCAGTATTTT
many . TRBJ1-1 TRBV29-1 CSAGAGTEAFF TGCAGCGCTGGGGCAGGGACCGAAGCTTTCTTT
. TRBD2 TRBJ2-3 TRBV2 CASSDQRGNTQYF TGTGCCAGCAGTGATCAGCGGGGTAATACGCAGTATTTT
. . TRBJ1-3 TRBV2 CASSEAVHYGYTIYF TGTGCCAGCAGTGAGGCCGTGCACTATGGCTACACCATATATTTT
many . TRBJ1-1 TRBV10-3 CAIRGGPGTEAFF TGTGCCATCAGGGGAGGGCCAGGCACTGAAGCTTTCTTT
many . TRBJ2-5 TRBV7-2 CASSLAKIGGLTQYF TGTGCCAGCAGCTTAGCCAAGATAGGGGGTTTGACCCAGTACTTC
. TRBD1 TRBJ1-1 TRBV24-1 CATSEGGAEAFF TGTGCCACCAGTGAAGGGGGCGCTGAAGCTTTCTTT
. . TRBJ2-1 TRBV7-6 CARSGYYNEQFF TGTGCCAGGAGCGGGTACTACAATGAGCAGTTCTTC
few TRBD1 TRBJ1-4 TRBV6-5 CASRGDRGSNEKLFF TGTGCCAGCAGGGGAGACAGGGGGAGTAATGAAAAACTGTTTTTT
few . TRBJ1-2 TRBV6-5 CASSYRPGRVYGYTF TGTGCCAGCAGTTACAGGCCAGGTCGGGTCTATGGCTACACCTTC
. TRBD2 TRBJ2-7 TRBV19 CASSILRGYGEQYF TGTGCCAGTAGTATATTGCGGGGGTACGGGGAGCAGTACTTC
few . TRBJ2-7 TRBV7-2 CASSLYQSSYEQYF TGTGCCAGCAGCTTATATCAGAGCTCCTACGAGCAGTACTTC
. . TRBJ1-5 TRBV24-1 CATSSGHSNQPQHF TGTGCCACCAGTTCTGGGCATAGCAATCAGCCCCAGCATTTT
. . TRBJ1-5 TRBV29-1 CSVEDGGDGNQPQHF TGCAGCGTTGAAGATGGGGGAGATGGCAATCAGCCCCAGCATTTT
. . TRBJ1-4 TRBV7-9 CASSSTRNTEKLFF TGTGCCAGCAGCAGCACCAGGAACACTGAAAAACTGTTTTTT
few . TRBJ1-2 TRBV29-1 CSAYADGYTF TGCAGCGCCTACGCGGATGGCTACACCTTC
. . TRBJ1-2 TRBV6-5 CASSYSGTDNYGYTF TGTGCCAGCAGTTACAGTGGGACGGATAACTATGGCTACACCTTC
few . TRBJ2-7 TRBV18 CASSPGRDYEQYF TGTGCCAGCTCACCAGGCAGGGACTACGAGCAGTACTTC
. TRBD2 TRBJ2-5 TRBV5-1 CASSLVTGSLAGVETQYF TGCGCCAGCAGCTTGGTAACTGGATCGCTAGCGGGAGTAGAGACCCAGTACTTC
many . TRBJ2-7 TRBV7-9 CASSSQDRPSYEQYF TGTGCCAGCAGCTCACAAGACAGGCCCAGCTACGAGCAGTACTTC
. . TRBJ2-7 TRBV19 CASEKRSLLGEQYF TGTGCCAGTGAGAAGCGTTCCCTCCTCGGCGAGCAGTACTTC
. TRBD1 TRBJ2-7 TRBV27 CASSLTGTGFHEQYF TGTGCCAGCAGTTTGACCGGGACAGGCTTTCACGAGCAGTACTTC
many . TRBJ1-1 TRBV19 CASSALGTEAFF TGTGCCAGTAGCGCGTTGGGCACTGAAGCTTTCTTT
. TRBD1 TRBJ1-5 TRBV10-3 CAIRQGASQPQHF TGTGCCATCAGGCAGGGGGCGAGTCAGCCCCAGCATTTT
. TRBD1 TRBJ2-5 TRBV7-9 CASSRGDRFGQYF TGTGCCAGCAGCCGCGGGGACAGGTTCGGCCAGTACTTC
. . TRBJ1-5 TRBV20-1 CSARRGSNQPQHF TGCAGTGCTAGGAGGGGTAGCAATCAGCCCCAGCATTTT
once . TRBJ2-7 TRBV6-1 CASSVGVTSYEQYF TGTGCCAGCAGCGTAGGGGTGACCTCCTACGAGCAGTACTTC
. . TRBJ1-5 TRBV7-2 CASSIGRVQPQHF TGTGCCAGCAGCATAGGCAGGGTTCAGCCCCAGCATTTT
. . TRBJ1-5 TRBV15 CATSGGQPQHF TGTGCCACCAGCGGAGGACAGCCCCAGCATTTT
. TRBD1 TRBJ1-5 TRBV25-1 CASSGTGVDQPQHF TGTGCCAGCAGTGGGACAGGTGTTGATCAGCCCCAGCATTTT
many . TRBJ2-5 TRBV6-1 CASSEGQARLTQYF TGTGCCAGCAGTGAAGGGCAAGCCAGGTTGACCCAGTACTTC
few . TRBJ1-4 TRBV2 CASSGRDGNEKLFF TGTGCCAGCAGTGGCCGGGACGGTAATGAAAAACTGTTTTTT
many . TRBJ1-3 TRBV9 CASSAGASSGNTIYF TGTGCCAGCAGTGCGGGGGCGAGCTCTGGAAACACCATATATTTT
many . TRBJ1-1 TRBV7-3 CASSPVGGSTEAFF TGTGCCAGCAGCCCAGTGGGGGGGAGCACTGAAGCTTTCTTT
. . TRBJ1-1 TRBV7-8 CASSQDAQGAQNTEAFF TGCGCCAGCAGCCAAGACGCACAGGGAGCCCAGAACACTGAAGCTTTCTTT
. . TRBJ1-5 TRBV6-6 CASGRGDQPQHF TGTGCCAGCGGTCGGGGGGATCAGCCCCAGCATTTT
few . TRBJ2-7 TRBV6-5 CASSLQLGHRYEQYF TGTGCCAGCAGCCTTCAGCTGGGACACCGCTACGAGCAGTACTTC
many TRBD1 TRBJ2-7 TRBV29-1 CSVRGQGSYEQYF TGCAGCGTGCGGGGACAGGGGTCCTACGAGCAGTACTTC
. TRBD2 TRBJ2-5 TRBV11-2 CASSQGLAGGPSRYQETQYF TGTGCCAGCAGCCAGGGACTAGCGGGGGGGCCATCGAGGTACCAAGAGACCCAGTACTTC
few . TRBJ1-1 TRBV7-9 CASSLNIARAFF TGTGCCAGCAGCTTAAACATCGCCAGGGCTTTCTTT
many . TRBJ1-5 TRBV15 CATSGRSNQPQHF TGTGCCACCAGCGGACGGAGCAATCAGCCCCAGCATTTT
few . TRBJ2-7 TRBV7-9 CASSRTPTYEQYF TGTGCCAGCAGTCGGACTCCTACCTACGAGCAGTACTTC
few . TRBJ1-1 TRBV10-2 CASSESFGVVNTEAFF TGCGCCAGCAGTGAGTCTTTCGGGGTCGTGAACACTGAAGCTTTCTTT
many . TRBJ1-5 TRBV10-3 CAIRERRNQPQHF TGTGCCATCAGGGAGCGGCGCAATCAGCCCCAGCATTTT
. TRBD2 TRBJ2-5 TRBV9 CASSASGEQETQYF TGTGCCAGCAGCGCTAGCGGGGAACAAGAGACCCAGTACTTC